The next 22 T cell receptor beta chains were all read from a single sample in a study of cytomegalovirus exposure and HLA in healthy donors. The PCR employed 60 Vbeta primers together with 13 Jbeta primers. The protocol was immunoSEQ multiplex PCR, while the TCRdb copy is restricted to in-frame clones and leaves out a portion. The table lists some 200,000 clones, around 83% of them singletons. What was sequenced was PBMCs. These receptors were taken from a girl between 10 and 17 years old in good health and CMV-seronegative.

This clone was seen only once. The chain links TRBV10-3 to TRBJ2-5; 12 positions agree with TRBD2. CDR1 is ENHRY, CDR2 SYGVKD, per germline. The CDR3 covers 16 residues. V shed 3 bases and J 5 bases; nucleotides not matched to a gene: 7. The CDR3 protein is CAISDLTSGRAETQYF. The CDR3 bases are TGTGCCATCAGTGACCTGACTAGCGGGAGAGCGGAGACCCAGTACTTC.

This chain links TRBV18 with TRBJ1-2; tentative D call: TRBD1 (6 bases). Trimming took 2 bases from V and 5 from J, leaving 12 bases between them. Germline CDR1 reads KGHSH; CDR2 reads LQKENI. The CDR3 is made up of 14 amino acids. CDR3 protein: CASSPSGGRYGYTF. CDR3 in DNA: TGTGCCAGCTCACCATCGGGGGGCCGGTATGGCTACACCTTC.

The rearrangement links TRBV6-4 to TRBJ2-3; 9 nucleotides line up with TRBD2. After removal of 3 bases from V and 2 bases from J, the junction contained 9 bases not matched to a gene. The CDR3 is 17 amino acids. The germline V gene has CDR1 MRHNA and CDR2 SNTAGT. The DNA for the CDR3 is TGTGCCAGCAGTGAAGGGGCGGGGGGGCCCCTCACAGATACGCAGTATTTT. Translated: CASSEGAGGPLTDTQYF.

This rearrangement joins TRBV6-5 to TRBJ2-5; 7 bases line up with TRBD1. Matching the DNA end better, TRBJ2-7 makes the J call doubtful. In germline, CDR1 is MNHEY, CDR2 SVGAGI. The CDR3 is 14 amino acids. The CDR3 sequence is CASSFLTGSYEQYF. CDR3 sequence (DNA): TGTGCCAGCAGTTTCTTGACAGGGAGCTACGAGCAGTACTTC.

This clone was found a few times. CDR3 in DNA: TGTGCCAGCAGTCCGAAATACAGCTACGAGCAGTACTTC. This translates into CASSPKYSYEQYF. The rearrangement uses TRBV6-6 and TRBJ2-7; D is undetermined. The CDR3 loop spans 13 amino acids. Germline assignment: CDR1 MNHNY and CDR2 SVGAGI (reference sequence). V was cut by 5 bases and J by 3 bases, with 11 bases left in between.

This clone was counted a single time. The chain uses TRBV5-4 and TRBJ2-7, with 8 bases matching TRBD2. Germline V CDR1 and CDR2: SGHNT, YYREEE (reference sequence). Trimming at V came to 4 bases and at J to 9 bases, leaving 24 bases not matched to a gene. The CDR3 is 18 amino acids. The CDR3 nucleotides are TGTGCCAGCAGCACGCAAGGGGGAGCAGCGGGAGCCCTAGTCGGGCAGTACTTC. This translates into CASSTQGGAAGALVGQYF.

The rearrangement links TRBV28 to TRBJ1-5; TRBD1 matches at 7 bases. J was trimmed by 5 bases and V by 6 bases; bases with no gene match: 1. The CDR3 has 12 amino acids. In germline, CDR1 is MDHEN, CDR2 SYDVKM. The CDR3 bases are TGTGCCAGCAGCCAGGGGGATCAGCCCCAGCATTTT. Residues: CASSQGDQPQHF.

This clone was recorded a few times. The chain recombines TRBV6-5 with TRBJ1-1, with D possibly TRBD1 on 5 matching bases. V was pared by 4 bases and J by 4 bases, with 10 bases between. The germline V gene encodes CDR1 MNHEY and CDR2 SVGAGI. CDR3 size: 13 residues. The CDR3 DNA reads TGTGCCAGCAGTTCTCAGGGTTCCACTGAAGCTTTCTTT. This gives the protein CASSSQGSTEAFF.

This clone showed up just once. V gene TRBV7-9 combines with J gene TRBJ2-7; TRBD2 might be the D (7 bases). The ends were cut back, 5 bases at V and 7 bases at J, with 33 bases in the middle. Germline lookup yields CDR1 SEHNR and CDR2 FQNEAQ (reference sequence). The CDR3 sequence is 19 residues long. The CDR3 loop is CASSKRFGSTEGGPGEQYF. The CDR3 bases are TGTGCCAGCAGCAAAAGATTCGGATCGACCGAGGGGGGGCCCGGGGAGCAGTACTTC. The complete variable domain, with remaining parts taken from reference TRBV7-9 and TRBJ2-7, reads DTGVSQNPRHKITKRGQNVTFRCDPISEHNRLYWYRQTLGQGPEFLTYFQNEAQLEKSRLLSDRFSAERPKGSFSTLEIQRTEQGDSAMYLCASSKRFGSTEGGPGEQYFGPGTRLTVT.

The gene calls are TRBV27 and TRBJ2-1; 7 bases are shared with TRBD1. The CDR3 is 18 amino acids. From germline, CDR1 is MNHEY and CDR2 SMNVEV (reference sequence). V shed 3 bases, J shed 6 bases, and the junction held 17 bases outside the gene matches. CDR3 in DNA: TGTGCCAGCAGTTTGACAGGGTCAAGACAGTGGTGGACCAATGAGCAGTTCTTC. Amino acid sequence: CASSLTGSRQWWTNEQFF.

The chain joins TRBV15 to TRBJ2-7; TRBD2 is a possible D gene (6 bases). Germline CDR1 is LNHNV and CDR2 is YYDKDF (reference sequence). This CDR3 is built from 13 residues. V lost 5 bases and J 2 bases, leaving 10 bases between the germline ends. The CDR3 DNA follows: TGTGCCACCAGCGGCCGGGGGACCTACGAGCAGTACTTC. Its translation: CATSGRGTYEQYF.

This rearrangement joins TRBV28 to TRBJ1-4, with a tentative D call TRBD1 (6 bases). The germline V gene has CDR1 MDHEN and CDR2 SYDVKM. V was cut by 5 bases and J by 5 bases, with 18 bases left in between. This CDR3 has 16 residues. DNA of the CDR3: TGTGCCAGCAGTCCCTCCGGGGCAGGGGAAAATGAAAAACTGTTTTTT. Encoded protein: CASSPSGAGENEKLFF.

DNA of the CDR3: TGTGCCAGCTCGCCCCAGGTTCAAGAGACCCAGTACTTC. Its translation is CASSPQVQETQYF. This chain connects TRBV18 to TRBJ2-5; D remains unclear. The CDR3 runs 13 residues. Germline values: CDR1 KGHSH, CDR2 LQKENI. V lost 6 bases, J lost 2 bases, and 10 bases lay in between.

DNA for the CDR3: TGTGCCAGCAGCGTAGGCGGGAGTGTTTATGAGCAGTTCTTC. As protein: CASSVGGSVYEQFF. V gene TRBV9 combines with J gene TRBJ2-1; 7 bases are a match to TRBD2. CDR1 and CDR2 from the germline V gene are SGDLS and YYNGEE. With 0 bases clipped from V and 8 bases from J, the junction kept 5 bases outside the gene matches. This CDR3 is built from 14 residues.

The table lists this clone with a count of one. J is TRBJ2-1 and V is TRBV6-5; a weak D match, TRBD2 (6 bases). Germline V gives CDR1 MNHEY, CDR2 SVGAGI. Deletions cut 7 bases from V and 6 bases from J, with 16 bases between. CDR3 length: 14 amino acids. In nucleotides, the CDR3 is TGTGCCAGCACCTACGGGCGGGACTTCAATGAGCAGTTCTTC. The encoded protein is CASTYGRDFNEQFF.

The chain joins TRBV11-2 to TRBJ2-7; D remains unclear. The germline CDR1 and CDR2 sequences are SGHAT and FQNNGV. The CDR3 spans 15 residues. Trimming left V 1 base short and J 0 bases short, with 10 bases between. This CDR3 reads CASSLGGKFSYEQYF. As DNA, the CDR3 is TGTGCCAGCAGCTTAGGCGGAAAGTTCTCCTACGAGCAGTACTTC.

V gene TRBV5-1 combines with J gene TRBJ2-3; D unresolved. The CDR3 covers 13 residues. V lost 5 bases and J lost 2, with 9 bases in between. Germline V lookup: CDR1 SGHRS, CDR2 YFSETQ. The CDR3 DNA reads TGCGCCAGCAGATTCACAGCCACAGATACGCAGTATTTT. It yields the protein CASRFTATDTQYF. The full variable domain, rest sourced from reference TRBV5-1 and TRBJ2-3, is KAGVTQTPRYLIKTRGQQVTLSCSPISGHRSVSWYQQTPGQGLQFLFEYFSETQRNKGNFPGRFSGRQFSNSRSEMNVSTLELGDSALYLCASRFTATDTQYFGPGTRLTVL.

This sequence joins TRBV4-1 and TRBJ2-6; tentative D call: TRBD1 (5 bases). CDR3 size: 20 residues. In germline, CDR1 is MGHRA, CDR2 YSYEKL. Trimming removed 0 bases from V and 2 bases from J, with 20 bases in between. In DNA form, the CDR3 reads TGCGCCAGCAGCCAAGATATATCAGACAGTCGCTCTGCTGGGGCCAACGTCCTGACTTTC. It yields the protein CASSQDISDSRSAGANVLTF.

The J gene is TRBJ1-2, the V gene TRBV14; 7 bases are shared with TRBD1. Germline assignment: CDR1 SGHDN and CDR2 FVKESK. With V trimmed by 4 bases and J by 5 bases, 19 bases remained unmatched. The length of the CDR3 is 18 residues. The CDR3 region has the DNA TGTGCCAGCAGCCCCACTAGGAGGGGGCGCAATGTTATTTATGGCTACACCTTC. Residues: CASSPTRRGRNVIYGYTF.

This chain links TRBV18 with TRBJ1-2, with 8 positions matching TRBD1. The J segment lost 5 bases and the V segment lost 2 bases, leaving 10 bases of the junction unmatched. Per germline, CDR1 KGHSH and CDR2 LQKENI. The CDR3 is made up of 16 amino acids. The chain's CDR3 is CASSPVAGQAQYGYTF. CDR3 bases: TGTGCCAGCTCACCAGTTGCGGGACAGGCCCAGTATGGCTACACCTTC.

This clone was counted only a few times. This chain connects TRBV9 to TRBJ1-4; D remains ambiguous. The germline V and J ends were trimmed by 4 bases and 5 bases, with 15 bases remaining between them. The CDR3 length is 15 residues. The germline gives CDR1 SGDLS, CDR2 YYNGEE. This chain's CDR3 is CASSTYSDSNEKLFF. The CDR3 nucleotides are TGTGCCAGCAGCACATACAGTGATTCGAATGAAAAACTGTTTTTT.

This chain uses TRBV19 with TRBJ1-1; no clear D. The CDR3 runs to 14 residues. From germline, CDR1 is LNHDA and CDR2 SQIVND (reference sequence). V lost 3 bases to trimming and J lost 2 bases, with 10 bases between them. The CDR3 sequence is CASSIVLLNTEAFF. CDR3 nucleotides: TGTGCCAGTAGTATTGTCTTACTTAACACTGAAGCTTTCTTT.